This T cell receptor (beta chain) originates from a study of T cell responses to AZD1222 COVID-19 vaccine. TCRdb's copy holds only in-frame clones and misses some; the assay was immunoSEQ multiplex PCR. Here the sample spans 130,000 to 150,000 clones, 85% to 90% being singletons. It was second doses at about 4 or about 12 weeks that were pooled. General study points: A mostly white British donor set with more females was recruited, and clonal diversity was possibly underestimated.

On this clone itself: Its cognate antigen is unknown.

With 5 bases removed from V and 8 bases from J, the gap between germline ends came to 13 bases. This CDR3 spans 13 amino acids. Per germline, CDR1 SEHNR and CDR2 FQNEAQ (reference sequence). The sample was peripheral blood, taken 28 days after the second AZD1222 dose. The genes are TRBV7-9 and TRBJ2-1; D unresolved. This TCR came from an adult who received the AZD1222 COVID-19 vaccine. The CDR3 spells CASSPVEFDEQFF. The CDR3 nucleotides are TGTGCCAGCAGCCCCGTGGAGTTTGATGAGCAGTTCTTC.